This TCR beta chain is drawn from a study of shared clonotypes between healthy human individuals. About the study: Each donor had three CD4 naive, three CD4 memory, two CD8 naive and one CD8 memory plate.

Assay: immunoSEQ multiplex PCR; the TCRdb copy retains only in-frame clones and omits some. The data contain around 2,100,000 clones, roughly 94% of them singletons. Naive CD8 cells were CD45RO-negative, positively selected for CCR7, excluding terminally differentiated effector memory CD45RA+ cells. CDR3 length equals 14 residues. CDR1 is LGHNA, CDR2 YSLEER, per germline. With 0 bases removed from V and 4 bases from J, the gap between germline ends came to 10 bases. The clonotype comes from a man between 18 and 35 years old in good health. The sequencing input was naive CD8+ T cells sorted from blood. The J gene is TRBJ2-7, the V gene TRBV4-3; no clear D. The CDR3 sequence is CASSQDIGRYEQYF. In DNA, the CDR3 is TGCGCCAGCAGCCAAGACATTGGTAGGTACGAGCAGTACTTC.